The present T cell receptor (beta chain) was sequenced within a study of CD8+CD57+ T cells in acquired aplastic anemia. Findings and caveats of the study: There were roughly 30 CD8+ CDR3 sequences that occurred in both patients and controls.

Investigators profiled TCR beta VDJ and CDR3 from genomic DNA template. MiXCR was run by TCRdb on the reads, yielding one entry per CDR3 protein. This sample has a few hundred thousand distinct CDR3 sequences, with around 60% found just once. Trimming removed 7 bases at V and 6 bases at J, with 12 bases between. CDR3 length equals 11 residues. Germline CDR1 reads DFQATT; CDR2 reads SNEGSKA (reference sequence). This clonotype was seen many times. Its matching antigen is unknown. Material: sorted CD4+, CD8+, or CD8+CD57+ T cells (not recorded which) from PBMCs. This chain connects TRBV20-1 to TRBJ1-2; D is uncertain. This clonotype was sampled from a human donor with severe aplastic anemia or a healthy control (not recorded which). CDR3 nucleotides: TGCAGTGGTGGACGCGGGGATGGCTACACCTTC. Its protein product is CSGGRGDGYTF.